This T cell receptor (beta chain) was retrieved from a study of molecular identifiers for immune sequencing clone quantification. Background on the study: Four of five splits of RNA from 20,000 or 100,000 naive CD8 cells were sequenced in replicates. Overall study results and limits: Spiked Jurkat TCR RNA from one cell was reportedly detectable among under 1.2 million naive cells.

J lost 6 bases, V lost 3 bases, and 4 bases had no gene match. This CDR3 has 14 amino acids. This clonotype has ten or more counts. Its antigen is as yet unknown. TCRdb reprocessed the PCR reads via MiXCR and lists one record per CDR3 protein. The profile shows 60,000 to 70,000 distinct CDR3 sequences, over 15% of them singletons. Using a CD8+CD4-CCR7+CD45RA+ phenotype, naive CD8 T cells were sorted. The sequenced sample was naive CD8+ T cells from blood, with Jurkat cell RNA spiked in. Described subset: FACS-sorted CD8+CD4-CCR7+CD45RA+ naive T cells. The clonotype originates from a human donor in good health. Some libraries in this study had Jurkat cell RNA spiked in. The chain couples TRBV12-3 or TRBV12-4 to TRBJ2-1, with TRBD2 identical over 8 bases. The CDR3 sequence is CASSFWSGSNEQFF. For the CDR3, the DNA is TGTGCCAGCAGTTTCTGGAGCGGGAGCAATGAGCAGTTCTTC.